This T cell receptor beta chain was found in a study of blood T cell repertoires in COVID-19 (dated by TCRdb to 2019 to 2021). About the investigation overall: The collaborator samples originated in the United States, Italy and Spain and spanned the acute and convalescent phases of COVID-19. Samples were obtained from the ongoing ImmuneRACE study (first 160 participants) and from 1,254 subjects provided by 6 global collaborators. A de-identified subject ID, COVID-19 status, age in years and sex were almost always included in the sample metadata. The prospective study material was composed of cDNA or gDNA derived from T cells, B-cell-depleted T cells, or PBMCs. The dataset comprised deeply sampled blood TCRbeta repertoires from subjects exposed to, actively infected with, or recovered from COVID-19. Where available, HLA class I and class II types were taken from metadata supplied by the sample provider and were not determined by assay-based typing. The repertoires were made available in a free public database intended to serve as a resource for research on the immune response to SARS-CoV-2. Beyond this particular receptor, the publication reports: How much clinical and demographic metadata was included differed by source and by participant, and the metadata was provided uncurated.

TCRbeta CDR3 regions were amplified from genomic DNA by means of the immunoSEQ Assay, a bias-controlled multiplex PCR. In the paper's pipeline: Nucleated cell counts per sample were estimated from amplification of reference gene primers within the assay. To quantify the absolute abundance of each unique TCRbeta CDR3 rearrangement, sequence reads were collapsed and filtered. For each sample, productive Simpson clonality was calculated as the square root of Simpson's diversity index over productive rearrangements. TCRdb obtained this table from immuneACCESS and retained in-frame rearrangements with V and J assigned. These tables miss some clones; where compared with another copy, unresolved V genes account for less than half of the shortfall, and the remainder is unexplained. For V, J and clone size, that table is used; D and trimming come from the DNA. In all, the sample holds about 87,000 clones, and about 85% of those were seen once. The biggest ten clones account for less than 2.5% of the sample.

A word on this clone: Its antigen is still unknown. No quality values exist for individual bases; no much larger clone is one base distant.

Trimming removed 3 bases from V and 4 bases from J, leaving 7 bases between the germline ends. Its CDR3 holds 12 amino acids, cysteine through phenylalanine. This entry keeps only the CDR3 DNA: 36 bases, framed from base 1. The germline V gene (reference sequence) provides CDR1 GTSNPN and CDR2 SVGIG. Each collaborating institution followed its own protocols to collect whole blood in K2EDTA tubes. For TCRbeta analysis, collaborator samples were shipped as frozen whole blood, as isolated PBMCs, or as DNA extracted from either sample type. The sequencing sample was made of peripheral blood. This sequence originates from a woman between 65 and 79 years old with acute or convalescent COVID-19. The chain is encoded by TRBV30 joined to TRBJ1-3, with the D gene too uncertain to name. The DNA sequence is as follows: TGTGCCTGGAGCGGCGGCGGAAACACCATATATTTT. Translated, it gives CAWSGGGNTIYF. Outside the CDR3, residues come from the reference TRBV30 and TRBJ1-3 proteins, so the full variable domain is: SQTIHQWPATLVQPVGSPLSLECTVEGTSNPNLYWYRQAAGRGLQLLFYSVGIGQISSEVPQNLSASRPQDRQFILSSKKLLLSDSGFYLCAWSGGGNTIYFGEGSWLTVV.